A selection of T cell receptor beta chains follows, all from one sample in a study of regulatory T cells in long-lasting Graves disease. TCRdb called the multiplex PCR reads again in MiXCR, with one record for every CDR3 protein. The data contain about half a million distinct CDR3 sequences, 12% of them seen just once; the ten biggest clones take up 8% to 10%. The same sample was also studied in work on T cells in Graves' hyperthyroidism and ophthalmopathy.

The sample in question was peripheral blood mononuclear cells (PBMCs), obtained at new diagnosis, from a patient treated with antithyroid drugs. The receptors were sampled from a woman aged 25-40 years with Graves disease. Each CDR3 is given with its conserved first and last residue. D genes are given only for firm matches. Clone size is shown for a subset of rows, as once, few, many or a class of expanded clone.

d_gene	j_gene	v_gene	abundance	CDR3aa	CDR3nt
TRBD2	TRBJ2-1	TRBV7-2	few	CASSFRGTSGRKGHEQFF	TGTGCCAGCAGCTTTAGGGGGACTAGCGGGAGAAAGGGCCATGAGCAGTTCTTC
-	TRBJ2-7	TRBV10-3	-	CAISTSYEQYF	TGTGCCATCAGTACCTCCTACGAGCAGTACTTC
TRBD2	TRBJ2-1	TRBV7-2	many	CASSLPPSGDNEQFF	TGTGCCAGCAGCTTACCTCCTAGCGGGGACAATGAGCAGTTCTTC
TRBD1	TRBJ1-1	TRBV12-3/TRBV12-4	many	CASNPGQGGEAFF	TGTGCCAGCAACCCCGGACAGGGAGGAGAAGCTTTCTTT
TRBD1	TRBJ1-2	TRBV28	many	CASLRGLRTNYGYTF	TGTGCCAGCCTTAGGGGGCTGCGGACTAACTATGGCTACACCTTC
TRBD1	TRBJ1-1	TRBV12-3/TRBV12-4	many	CASRVQGVNTEAFF	TGTGCCAGCAGGGTACAGGGGGTCAACACTGAAGCTTTCTTT
TRBD1	TRBJ1-2	TRBV18	many	CASSPQGARDGYTF	TGTGCCAGCTCGCCACAGGGGGCGCGGGATGGCTACACCTTC
TRBD2	TRBJ2-7	TRBV7-2	few	CASRPSGAISYEQYF	TGTGCCAGCAGGCCTAGCGGGGCGATCTCCTACGAGCAGTACTTC
-	TRBJ2-3	TRBV5-6	-	CASSFFSSVWGATDTQYF	TGTGCCAGCAGCTTTTTCTCCTCTGTGTGGGGGGCCACAGATACGCAGTATTTT
TRBD2	TRBJ2-1	TRBV27	many	CASSLAGVPSNEQFF	TGTGCCAGCAGTTTAGCGGGAGTTCCCTCTAATGAGCAGTTCTTC
TRBD1	TRBJ1-1	TRBV10-3	many	CAISGTGGKRAFF	TGTGCCATCAGTGGAACAGGGGGCAAGAGGGCTTTCTTT
-	TRBJ1-1	TRBV19	many	CASSIDLLANTEAFF	TGTGCCAGTAGTATAGATCTTCTCGCGAACACTGAAGCTTTCTTT
-	TRBJ1-5	TRBV6-2/TRBV6-3	few	CASSSTSGGQPQHF	TGTGCCAGCAGTTCTACGTCGGGGGGCCAGCCCCAGCATTTT
-	TRBJ2-1	TRBV5-6	few	CASSITYNEQFF	TGTGCCAGCAGCATCACTTACAATGAGCAGTTCTTC
-	TRBJ2-7	TRBV11-2	many	CASSLDRGPDEQYF	TGTGCCAGCAGCTTAGATCGGGGTCCCGACGAGCAGTACTTC
-	TRBJ2-7	TRBV28	many	CASSFGLSVYEQYF	TGTGCCAGCAGTTTTGGTCTCAGCGTCTACGAGCAGTACTTC
TRBD2	TRBJ2-3	TRBV4-2	-	CASSQEVPSGRTDTQYF	TGTGCCAGCAGCCAAGAGGTACCTAGCGGGCGCACAGATACGCAGTATTTT
TRBD2	TRBJ2-3	TRBV11-2	many	CASSPGTSGRGDYGTDTQYF	TGTGCCAGCAGCCCAGGGACTAGCGGGAGGGGTGACTACGGCACAGATACGCAGTATTTT
TRBD2	TRBJ2-1	TRBV19	few	CASSFPAGYEQFF	TGTGCCAGTAGTTTCCCAGCGGGATATGAGCAGTTCTTC
-	TRBJ1-6	TRBV2	many	CASSQSHRVNSPLHF	TGTGCCAGCAGTCAAAGCCACAGGGTAAACTCACCCCTCCACTTT
TRBD2	TRBJ2-1	TRBV11-2	many	CASSLGILVSGGPNNEQFF	TGTGCCAGCAGCTTAGGGATTTTGGTTAGCGGGGGACCTAACAATGAGCAGTTCTTC
-	TRBJ1-4	TRBV30	many	CAVRSGEHNEKLFF	TGTGCTGTACGGTCCGGGGAACATAATGAAAAACTGTTTTTT
-	TRBJ2-5	TRBV27	-	CASSLTWGPWKGTQYF	TGTGCCAGCAGTTTAACCTGGGGCCCCTGGAAAGGGACCCAGTACTTC
-	TRBJ2-6	TRBV18	-	CASSPLNIRESGANVLTF	TGTGCCAGCTCACCACTGAACATCCGAGAGTCCGGGGCCAACGTCCTGACTTTC
-	TRBJ2-2	TRBV19	many	CASSISNRRGEELFF	TGTGCCAGTAGTATCTCGAACAGGAGAGGGGAGGAGCTGTTTTTT
-	TRBJ1-4	TRBV20-1	-	CSARGGDSYEKLFF	TGCAGTGCTAGAGGGGGAGACAGCTATGAAAAACTGTTTTTT
TRBD1	TRBJ2-1	TRBV28	many	CASSPQGQVRNNEQFF	TGTGCCAGCAGTCCCCAGGGACAGGTTCGAAACAATGAGCAGTTCTTC
-	TRBJ1-2	TRBV6-1	few	CASSGRDSRHYGYTF	TGTGCCAGCAGCGGCCGGGACTCCAGGCACTATGGCTACACCTTC
TRBD2	TRBJ2-1	TRBV25-1	-	CASSGGIAGDEQFF	TGTGCCAGCAGTGGGGGGATAGCGGGAGATGAGCAGTTCTTC
-	TRBJ2-5	TRBV6-1	many	CASTSTSETQYF	TGTGCCAGCACCTCTACTAGTGAGACCCAGTACTTC
-	TRBJ1-3	TRBV19	few	CASSRQARPGDTIYF	TGTGCCAGTAGTAGACAGGCGCGTCCCGGGGACACCATATATTTT
-	TRBJ2-2	TRBV7-2	-	CASSLAVELFF	TGTGCCAGCAGCTTAGCCGTGGAGCTGTTTTTT
TRBD1	TRBJ1-1	TRBV10-3	many	CAISEKGQILTEAFF	TGTGCCATCAGTGAAAAGGGACAGATCCTCACTGAAGCTTTCTTT
-	TRBJ2-6	TRBV18	many	CASSAYATGANVLTF	TGTGCCAGCTCAGCCTACGCAACCGGGGCCAACGTCCTGACTTTC
-	TRBJ1-2	TRBV19	many	CASSISLQAAVNYGYTF	TGTGCCAGTAGTATATCCCTCCAGGCGGCGGTTAACTATGGCTACACCTTC
-	TRBJ2-2	TRBV11-3	many	CASSLEGRSSRNTGELFF	TGTGCCAGCAGCTTAGAAGGTCGGTCCAGCCGGAACACCGGGGAGCTGTTTTTT
-	TRBJ2-7	TRBV6-1	many	CASSEGSLIYEQYF	TGTGCCAGCAGTGAAGGGTCCCTGATCTACGAGCAGTACTTC
-	TRBJ2-3	TRBV12-3/TRBV12-4	many	CASSTGADGVTDTQYF	TGTGCCAGCAGTACGGGCGCGGACGGCGTCACAGATACGCAGTATTTT
TRBD2	TRBJ2-5	TRBV11-3	many	CASSPLAGDETQYF	TGTGCCAGCAGCCCCCTAGCGGGAGATGAGACCCAGTACTTC
-	TRBJ1-2	TRBV2	many	CASSYKSGAREYGYTF	TGTGCCAGCAGTTACAAATCCGGGGCTCGAGAGTATGGCTACACCTTC
TRBD2	TRBJ2-4	TRBV6-1	many	CASSARLAGDIQYF	TGTGCCAGCAGTGCACGACTAGCGGGTGACATTCAGTACTTC
-	TRBJ2-4	TRBV18	-	CASSPMVAKNIQYF	TGTGCCAGCTCACCAATGGTAGCCAAAAACATTCAGTACTTC
-	TRBJ1-2	TRBV29-1	-	CSVEDREGPYGYTF	TGCAGCGTTGAAGATCGGGAAGGCCCATATGGCTACACCTTC
-	TRBJ1-4	TRBV20-1	many	CSAYRGTNEKLFF	TGCAGTGCATATAGGGGAACTAATGAAAAACTGTTTTTT
-	TRBJ1-6	TRBV10-3	many	CAIRPDGDNSPLHF	TGTGCCATCAGACCCGACGGAGATAATTCACCCCTCCACTTT
-	TRBJ1-1	TRBV3-1	many	CASSPVGRLNTEAFF	TGTGCCAGCAGCCCCGTCGGCAGACTGAACACTGAAGCTTTCTTT
TRBD2	TRBJ2-3	TRBV5-1	many	CASSFSGSGDTQYF	TGCGCCAGCAGCTTTAGCGGGAGTGGAGATACGCAGTATTTT
-	TRBJ2-7	TRBV29-1	-	CSAQSDYYEQYF	TGCAGCGCCCAGTCAGACTACTACGAGCAGTACTTC